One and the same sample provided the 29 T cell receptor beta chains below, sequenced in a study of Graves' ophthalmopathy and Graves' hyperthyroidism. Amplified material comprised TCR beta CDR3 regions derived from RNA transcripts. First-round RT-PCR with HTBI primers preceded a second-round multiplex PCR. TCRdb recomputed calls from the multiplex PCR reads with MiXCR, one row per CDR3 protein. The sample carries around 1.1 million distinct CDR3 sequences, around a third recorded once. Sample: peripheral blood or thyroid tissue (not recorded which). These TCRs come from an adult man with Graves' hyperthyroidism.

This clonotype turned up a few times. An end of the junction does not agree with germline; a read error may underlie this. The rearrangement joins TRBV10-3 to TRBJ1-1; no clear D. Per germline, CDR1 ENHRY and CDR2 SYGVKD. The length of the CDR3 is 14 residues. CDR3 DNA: TGTGCCAGCAGTTTATTGAGGGCGAACACTGAAGCTTTCTTT. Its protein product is CASSLLRANTEAFF.

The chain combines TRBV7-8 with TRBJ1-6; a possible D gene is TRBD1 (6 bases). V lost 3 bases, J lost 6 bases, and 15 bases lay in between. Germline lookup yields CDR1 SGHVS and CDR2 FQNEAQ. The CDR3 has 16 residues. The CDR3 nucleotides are TGTGCCAGCAGCTTGGCAGGGGACCTTCCTAATTCACCCCTCCACTTT. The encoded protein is CASSLAGDLPNSPLHF.

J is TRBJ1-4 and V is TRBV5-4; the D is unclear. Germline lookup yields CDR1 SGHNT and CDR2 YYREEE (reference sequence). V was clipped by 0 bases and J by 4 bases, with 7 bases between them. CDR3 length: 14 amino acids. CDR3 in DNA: TGTGCCAGCAGCTTGGGGGCCCTTAATGAAAAACTGTTTTTT. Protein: CASSLGALNEKLFF.

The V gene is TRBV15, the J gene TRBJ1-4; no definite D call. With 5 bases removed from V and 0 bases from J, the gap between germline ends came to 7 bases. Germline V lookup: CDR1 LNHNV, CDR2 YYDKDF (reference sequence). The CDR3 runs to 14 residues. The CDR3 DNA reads TGTGCCACCAGCCGAGGCGCAACTAATGAAAAACTGTTTTTT. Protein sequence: CATSRGATNEKLFF. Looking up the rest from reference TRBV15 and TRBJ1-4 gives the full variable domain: DAMVIQNPRYQVTQFGKPVTLSCSQTLNHNVMYWYQQKSSQAPKLLFHYYDKDFNNEADTPDNFQSRRPNTSFCFLDIRSPGLGDTAMYLCATSRGATNEKLFFGSGTQLSVL.

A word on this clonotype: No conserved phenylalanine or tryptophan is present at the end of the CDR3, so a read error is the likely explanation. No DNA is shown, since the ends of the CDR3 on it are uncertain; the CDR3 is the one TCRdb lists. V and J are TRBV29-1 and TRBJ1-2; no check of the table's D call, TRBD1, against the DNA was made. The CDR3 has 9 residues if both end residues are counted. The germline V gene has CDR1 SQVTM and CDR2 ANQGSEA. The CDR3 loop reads CSVWDSDAY.

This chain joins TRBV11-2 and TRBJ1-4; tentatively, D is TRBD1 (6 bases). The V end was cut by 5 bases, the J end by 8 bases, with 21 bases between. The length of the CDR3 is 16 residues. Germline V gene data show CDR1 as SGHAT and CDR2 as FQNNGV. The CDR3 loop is CASSASGQIVREKLFF. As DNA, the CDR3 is TGTGCCAGCAGCGCGTCAGGACAGATCGTTCGGGAAAAACTGTTTTTT.

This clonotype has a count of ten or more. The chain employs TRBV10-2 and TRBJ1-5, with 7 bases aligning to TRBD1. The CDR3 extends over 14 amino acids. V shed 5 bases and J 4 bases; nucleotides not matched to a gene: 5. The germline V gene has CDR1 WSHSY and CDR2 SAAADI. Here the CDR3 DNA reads TGCGCCAGCAGTTTACAGGGGTGGAATCAGCCCCAGCATTTT. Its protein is CASSLQGWNQPQHF.

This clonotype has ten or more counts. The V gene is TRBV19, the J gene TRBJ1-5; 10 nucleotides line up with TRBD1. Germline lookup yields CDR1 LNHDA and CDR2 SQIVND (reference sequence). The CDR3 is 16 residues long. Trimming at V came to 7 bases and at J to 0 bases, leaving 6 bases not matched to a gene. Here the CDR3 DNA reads TGTGCCAGTAACGACAGGGGGCCATATAGCAATCAGCCCCAGCATTTT. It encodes CASNDRGPYSNQPQHF.

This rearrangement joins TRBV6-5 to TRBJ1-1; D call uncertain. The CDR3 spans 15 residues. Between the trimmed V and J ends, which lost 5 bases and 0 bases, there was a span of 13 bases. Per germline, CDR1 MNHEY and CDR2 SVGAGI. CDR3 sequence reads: CASSGGVGVNTEAFF. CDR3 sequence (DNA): TGTGCCAGCAGTGGTGGGGTCGGCGTGAACACTGAAGCTTTCTTT.

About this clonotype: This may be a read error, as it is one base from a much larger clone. The CDR3 spells CASSSEGARGYTF. For the CDR3, the DNA is TGTGCCAGCAGTTCGGAGGGGGCGCGGGGCTACACCTTC. This chain uses TRBV7-6 with TRBJ1-2, with TRBD1 identical over 7 bases. V shed 6 bases, J shed 8 bases, and the junction held 9 bases outside the gene matches. The CDR3 runs to 13 residues. CDR1 is SGHVS, CDR2 FNYEAQ, per germline.

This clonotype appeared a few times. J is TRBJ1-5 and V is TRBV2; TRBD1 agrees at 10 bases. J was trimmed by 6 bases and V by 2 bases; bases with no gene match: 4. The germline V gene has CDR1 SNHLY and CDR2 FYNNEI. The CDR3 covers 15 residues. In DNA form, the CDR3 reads TGTGCCAGCAGTGAACGGGGGACAGGGGTTCAGCCCCAGCATTTT. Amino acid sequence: CASSERGTGVQPQHF.

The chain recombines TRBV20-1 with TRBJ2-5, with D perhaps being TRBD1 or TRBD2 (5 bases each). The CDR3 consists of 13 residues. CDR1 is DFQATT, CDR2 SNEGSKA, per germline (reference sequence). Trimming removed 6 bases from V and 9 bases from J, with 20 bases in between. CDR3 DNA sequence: TGCAGTGCCCGGGGACGGGCGAACCAGCCCCAGTACTTC. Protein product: CSARGRANQPQYF.

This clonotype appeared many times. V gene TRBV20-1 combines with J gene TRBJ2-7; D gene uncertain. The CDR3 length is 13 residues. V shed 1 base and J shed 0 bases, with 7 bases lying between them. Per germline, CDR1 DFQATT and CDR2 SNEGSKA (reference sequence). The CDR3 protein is CSARGDHSYEQYF. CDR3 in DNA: TGCAGTGCTAGAGGAGACCACTCCTACGAGCAGTACTTC.

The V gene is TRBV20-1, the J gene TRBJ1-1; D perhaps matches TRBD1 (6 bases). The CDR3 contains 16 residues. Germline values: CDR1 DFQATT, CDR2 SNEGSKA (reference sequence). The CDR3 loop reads CTPTGRDGSISAEAFF. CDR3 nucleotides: TGCACCCCGACAGGCCGGGATGGTTCTATCAGCGCTGAAGCTTTCTTT.

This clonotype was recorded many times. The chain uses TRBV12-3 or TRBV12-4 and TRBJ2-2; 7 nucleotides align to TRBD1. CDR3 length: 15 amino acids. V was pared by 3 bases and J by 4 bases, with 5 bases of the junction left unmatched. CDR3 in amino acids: CASSFATGSTGELFF. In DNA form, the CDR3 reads TGTGCCAGCAGTTTTGCGACAGGGAGCACCGGGGAGCTGTTTTTT.

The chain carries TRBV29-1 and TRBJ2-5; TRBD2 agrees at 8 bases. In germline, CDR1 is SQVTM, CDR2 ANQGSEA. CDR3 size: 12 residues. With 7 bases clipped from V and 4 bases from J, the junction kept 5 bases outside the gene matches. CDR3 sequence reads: CSAGGHRETQYF. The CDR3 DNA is TGCAGCGCGGGGGGGCATAGAGAGACCCAGTACTTC.

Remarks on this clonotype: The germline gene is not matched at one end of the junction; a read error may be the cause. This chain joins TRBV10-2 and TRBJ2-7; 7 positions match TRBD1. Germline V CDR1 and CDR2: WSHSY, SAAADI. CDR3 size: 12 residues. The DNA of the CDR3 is TGTGCCAGCAGCGCGACAGGGCGCAAGCAGTACTTC. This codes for CASSATGRKQYF.

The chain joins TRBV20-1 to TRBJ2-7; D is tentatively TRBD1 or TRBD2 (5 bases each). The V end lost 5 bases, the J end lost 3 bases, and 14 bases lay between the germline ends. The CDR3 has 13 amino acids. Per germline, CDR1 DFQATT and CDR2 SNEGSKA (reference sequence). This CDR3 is CSAPGTENYEQYF. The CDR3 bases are TGCAGTGCTCCTGGGACCGAAAACTACGAGCAGTACTTC.

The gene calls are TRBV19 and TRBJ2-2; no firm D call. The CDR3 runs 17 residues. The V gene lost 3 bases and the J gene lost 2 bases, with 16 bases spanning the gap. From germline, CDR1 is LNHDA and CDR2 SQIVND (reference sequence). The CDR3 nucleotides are TGTGCCAGTAGTATGGGTGTTGGTCTATCAAACACCGGGGAGCTGTTTTTT. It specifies CASSMGVGLSNTGELFF.

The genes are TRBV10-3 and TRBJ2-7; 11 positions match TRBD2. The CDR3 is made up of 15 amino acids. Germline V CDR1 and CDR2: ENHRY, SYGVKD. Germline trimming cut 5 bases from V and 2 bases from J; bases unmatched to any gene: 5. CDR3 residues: CAISSLAGGPYEQYF. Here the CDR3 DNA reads TGTGCCATCAGTTCTCTAGCGGGAGGTCCCTACGAGCAGTACTTC.

The CDR3 region is CASSEFPGLAGETQYF. The CDR3 region has the DNA TGTGCCAGCAGTGAATTCCCGGGACTAGCGGGAGAGACCCAGTACTTC. V usage is TRBV25-1 and J usage is TRBJ2-5, with TRBD2 matching 12 bases. The germline V gene encodes CDR1 MGHDK and CDR2 SYGVNS. The length of the CDR3 is 16 residues. Germline trimming cut 1 base from V and 4 bases from J; bases unmatched to any gene: 4.

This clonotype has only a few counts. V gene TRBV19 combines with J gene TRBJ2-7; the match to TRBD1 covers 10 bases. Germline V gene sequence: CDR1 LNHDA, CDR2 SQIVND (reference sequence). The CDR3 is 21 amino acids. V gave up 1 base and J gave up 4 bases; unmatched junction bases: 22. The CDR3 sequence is CASSIVFVEDRGSLPLYEQYF. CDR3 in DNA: TGTGCCAGTAGTATAGTTTTCGTCGAGGACAGGGGGTCGCTTCCTCTTTACGAGCAGTACTTC.

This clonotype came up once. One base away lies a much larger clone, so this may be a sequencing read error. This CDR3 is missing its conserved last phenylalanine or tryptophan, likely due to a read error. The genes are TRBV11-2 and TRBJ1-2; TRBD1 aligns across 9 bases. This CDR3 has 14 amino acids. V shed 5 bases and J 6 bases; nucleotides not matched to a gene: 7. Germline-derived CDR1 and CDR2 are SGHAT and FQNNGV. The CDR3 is CASSDRGIRNGYTL. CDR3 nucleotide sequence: TGTGCCAGCAGCGACAGGGGGATCAGAAATGGCTACACCCTC.

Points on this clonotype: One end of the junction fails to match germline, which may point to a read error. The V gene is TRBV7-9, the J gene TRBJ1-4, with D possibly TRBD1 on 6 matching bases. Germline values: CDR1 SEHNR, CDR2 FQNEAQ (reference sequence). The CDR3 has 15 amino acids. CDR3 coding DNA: TGCGCCAGCAGCGGAACACAGGGAGCTAATGAAAAACTGTTTTTT. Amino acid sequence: CASSGTQGANEKLFF. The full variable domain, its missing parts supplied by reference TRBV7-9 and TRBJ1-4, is DTGVSQNPRHKITKRGQNVTFRCDPISEHNRLYWYRQTLGQGPEFLTYFQNEAQLEKSRLLSDRFSAERPKGSFSTLEIQRTEQGDSAMYLCASSGTQGANEKLFFGSGTQLSVL.

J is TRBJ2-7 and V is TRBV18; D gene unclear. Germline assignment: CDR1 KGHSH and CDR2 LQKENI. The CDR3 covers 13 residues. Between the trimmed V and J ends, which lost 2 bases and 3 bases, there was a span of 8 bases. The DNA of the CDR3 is TGTGCCAGCTCACCAGACGCGGACTACGAGCAGTACTTC. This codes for CASSPDADYEQYF.

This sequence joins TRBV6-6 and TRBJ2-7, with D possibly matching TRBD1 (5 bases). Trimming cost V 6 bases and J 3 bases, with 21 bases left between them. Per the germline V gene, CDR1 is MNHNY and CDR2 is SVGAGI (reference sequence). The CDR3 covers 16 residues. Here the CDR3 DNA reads TGTGCCAGCAGCCACAGAGCTTCAGACAGTGGCTACGAGCAGTACTTC. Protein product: CASSHRASDSGYEQYF.

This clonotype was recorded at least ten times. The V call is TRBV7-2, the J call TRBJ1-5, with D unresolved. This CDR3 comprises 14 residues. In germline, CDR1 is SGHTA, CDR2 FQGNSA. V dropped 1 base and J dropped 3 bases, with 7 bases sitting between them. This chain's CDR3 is CASSLGTVNQPQHF. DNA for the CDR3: TGTGCCAGCAGCTTAGGCACCGTCAATCAGCCCCAGCATTTT.

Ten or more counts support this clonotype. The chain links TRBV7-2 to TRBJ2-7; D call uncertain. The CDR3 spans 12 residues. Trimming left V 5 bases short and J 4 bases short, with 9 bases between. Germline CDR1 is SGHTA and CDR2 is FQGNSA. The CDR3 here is CASSPNQYEQYF. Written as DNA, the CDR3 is TGTGCCAGCAGCCCCAACCAGTACGAGCAGTACTTC.

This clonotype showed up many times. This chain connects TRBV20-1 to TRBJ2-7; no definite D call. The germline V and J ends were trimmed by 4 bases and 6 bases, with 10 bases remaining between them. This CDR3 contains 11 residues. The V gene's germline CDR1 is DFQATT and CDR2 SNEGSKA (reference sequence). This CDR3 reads CSANPWGEQYF. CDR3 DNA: TGCAGTGCTAACCCATGGGGCGAGCAGTACTTC.